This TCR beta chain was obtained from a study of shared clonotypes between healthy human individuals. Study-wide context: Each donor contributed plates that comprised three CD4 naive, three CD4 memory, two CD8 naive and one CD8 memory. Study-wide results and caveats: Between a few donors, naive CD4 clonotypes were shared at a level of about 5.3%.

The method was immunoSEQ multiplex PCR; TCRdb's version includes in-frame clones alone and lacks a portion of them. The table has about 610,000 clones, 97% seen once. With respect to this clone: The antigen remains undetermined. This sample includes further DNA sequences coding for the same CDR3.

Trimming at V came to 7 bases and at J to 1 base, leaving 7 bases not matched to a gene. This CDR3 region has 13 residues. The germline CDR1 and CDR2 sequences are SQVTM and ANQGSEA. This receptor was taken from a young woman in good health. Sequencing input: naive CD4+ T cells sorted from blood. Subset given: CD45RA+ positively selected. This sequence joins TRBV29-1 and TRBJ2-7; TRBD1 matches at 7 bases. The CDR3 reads CSASRDSSYEQYF. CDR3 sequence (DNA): TGCAGCGCGTCCCGGGACAGTTCCTACGAGCAGTACTTC.